This TCR beta chain derives from a study of T cells in Graves' hyperthyroidism and ophthalmopathy (dated by TCRdb to 2018 to 2020). Notes on the research overall: A discovery cohort of around 100 patients, roughly 43 with Graves' ophthalmopathy and 57 with stable Graves' hyperthyroidism, was used to find distinguishing TCR V-J signatures. Prospective prediction of ophthalmopathy was tested in an independent validation cohort of under 20 hyperthyroidism patients and approximately 17 patients who later progressed to ophthalmopathy. The approximately 100 discovery patients were divided at random into training and test sets in a 7:3 ratio. The study also compared thyroid tissue and blood T-cell repertoires from over 5 Graves' hyperthyroidism patients. After sampling, hyperthyroidism patients received methimazole starting at 30 mg daily, and ophthalmopathy patients received high-dose intravenous methylprednisolone. The paper reports TCR Vbeta CDR3 sequencing of approximately 140 peripheral blood samples: under 45 ophthalmopathy, around 80 hyperthyroidism and some 17 progressor patients. Results and caveats for the whole study, not just this receptor: No statistical method was used to set the sample size in advance, and investigators knew the group allocation. During validation, the model predicted progression to ophthalmopathy a median of roughly six months ahead of onset, with around 70% sensitivity and 72% to 80% specificity. Blood samples also contained most of the expanded thyroid clonotypes (frequency above 0.001), which suggests that blood repertoires may reflect thyroid immune responses. Ophthalmopathy was separated from stable hyperthyroidism by a 13 V-J signature model, with approximately 86% sensitivity and approximately 81% specificity obtained in cross-validation and 80%/75% obtained in testing.

Any patient with an uncontrolled infection, another autoimmune disease, pregnancy or lactation was excluded. Diagnoses relied on clinical symptoms, serum thyroxine and TRAb, thyroid ultrasound and orbital computed tomography. Trizol reagent was used to extract total RNA, and RNA quality was then checked on an Agilent 2100 Bioanalyzer. The CDR3 sequence holds 13 residues, the cysteine and phenylalanine included. The retained sequence is limited to the CDR3, 39 bases, with the frame set at the first base. The germline V gene provides CDR1 ENHRY and CDR2 SYGVKD. V sheds 4 bases and J sheds 7 bases, leaving 13 bases between their ends. As for this clonotype: This clone's antigen is unknown. Per-base quality was not reported, and no clone a single base away is much larger than it.

The TCR beta CDR3 regions were amplified from RNA transcripts. For the first round of RT-PCR on the TCR CDR3, the HTBI primer set was used together with the Qiagen OneStep RT-PCR kit. The libraries were constructed in a second round of multiplex PCR and then size-selected and purified. Paired-end sequencing of the libraries was performed with 100 bp reads on an Illumina HiSeq2000. The authors processed their data as follows. SOAPnuke was used to process the raw data, removing reads that contained adapters or uncalled bases, had a mean Phred below 15, or lacked an exact match to the constant primer or identifier. High-quality paired reads were merged with COPE v1.2.5, and unique nucleotide sequences were defined as clonotypes. MiTCR v1.1 was used to align clonotypes to the IMGT TRBV, TRBD and TRBJ reference segments. Analysis was restricted to V-J combinations with a frequency above 0.0001, which covered about 99% of repertoires. The TCS score was defined as the ratio of F50 (clonal expansion) to E x V (chaos), calculated using BLOSUM62-based TCRdist between CDR3 peptides within each V-J. Welch's t-statistics and random forest reduced several hundred V-J features to under 15, which were used in a naive Bayes classifier (R e1071). The Morisita-Horn index was used to measure how similar the thyroid and blood repertoires were. TCRdb cleaned the public reads at Q25 with fastp, built clones with MiXCR and kept in-frame beta chains. Rows merge per CDR3 protein into single entries with the most common DNA and genes. TCRdb's processing, not the study's, gives the V and J calls here. The sample data list roughly 500,000 distinct CDR3 sequences, and approximately 48% of these were observed just once. The biggest ten clones account for 35% to 50% of the sample.

This receptor was taken from an adult woman with Graves' disease, either hyperthyroidism or ophthalmopathy (not recorded which). The sequence joins TRBV10-3 to TRBJ2-5; matching of 5 bases hints at TRBD1 as the D gene. The sample taken for sequencing was peripheral blood or thyroid tissue (not recorded which). The encoded CDR3 is CAISGNPGSTQYF. The DNA sequence is given as TGTGCCATCAGTGGCAACCCAGGGTCGACCCAGTACTTC.